This passage covers 32 T cell receptor beta chains from one sample sequenced in a study of blood T cells in healthy people across ages. Through a sample-barcoded 5' primer and a J-beta primer mix, a second PCR was run for about 6 to 12 cycles. MiXCR, run by TCRdb on the 5' RACE reads, gives a single entry per CDR3 protein. Of some 1.4 million distinct CDR3 sequences in the sample, 35% to 45% are singletons; the top ten hold roughly 8.2%. The sequenced sample consisted of blood. The receptors come from a young woman in good health.

The gene calls are TRBV20-1 and TRBJ1-1; no firm D call. Germline V gives CDR1 DFQATT, CDR2 SNEGSKA (reference sequence). The CDR3 is 13 residues long. Trimming left V 6 bases short and J 2 bases short, with 13 bases between. DNA for the CDR3: TGCAGTGCCCCTCTCGGGAAAAACACTGAAGCTTTCTTT. Translated, it gives CSAPLGKNTEAFF.

This clonotype occurred a few times. The CDR3 spells CASSDRGLDTEAFF. The CDR3 bases are TGTGCCAGCAGTGACAGGGGCCTCGACACTGAAGCTTTCTTT. The chain is built from TRBV6-5 and TRBJ1-1; 8 positions agree with TRBD1. The CDR3 consists of 14 residues. Germline CDR1 reads MNHEY; CDR2 reads SVGAGI. Losses at the gene ends were 5 bases for V and 3 bases for J; bases not matched to a gene: 5.

The chain carries TRBV12-3 or TRBV12-4 and TRBJ2-3, with D possibly TRBD2 on 6 matching bases. V dropped 5 bases and J dropped 7 bases, with 22 bases sitting between them. This CDR3 comprises 16 residues. CDR3 sequence (DNA): TGTGCCAGCAGTCGTGGGACTGGCGGGAATCAATATACGCAGTATTTT. Protein sequence: CASSRGTGGNQYTQYF.

CDR3: CASSLTGQSIGEQYF. Here the CDR3 DNA reads TGTGCCAGCAGCTTGACAGGGCAATCAATCGGCGAGCAGTACTTC. The J gene is TRBJ2-7, the V gene TRBV7-8, with 7 bases matching TRBD1. Germline V gene sequence: CDR1 SGHVS, CDR2 FQNEAQ. The junction had 11 bases not matched to a gene; V was cut back by 3 bases and J by 6 bases. The CDR3 runs to 15 residues.

V is TRBV6-1 and J is TRBJ2-1, with 11 bases lining up with TRBD2. The CDR3 is made up of 17 amino acids. V gave up 6 bases and J gave up 0 bases; unmatched junction bases: 7. Germline assignment: CDR1 MNHNS and CDR2 SASEGT. For the CDR3, the DNA is TGTGCCAGCAGGAAACTAGCGGGGGCCGACTCCTACAATGAGCAGTTCTTC. Its protein product is CASRKLAGADSYNEQFF.

Many counts were recorded for this clonotype. The chain couples TRBV10-3 to TRBJ2-3; D not certain. V was clipped by 8 bases and J by 0 bases, with 9 bases between them. The germline gives CDR1 ENHRY, CDR2 SYGVKD. This CDR3 region has 13 residues. The CDR3: CAIGHPSTDTQYF. In DNA, the CDR3 is TGTGCCATCGGTCACCCTAGCACAGATACGCAGTATTTT.

The chain's CDR3 is CSAIPSGRGAYEQYF. The CDR3 nucleotides read TGCAGTGCTATCCCTTCCGGGCGGGGGGCCTACGAGCAGTACTTC. This rearrangement joins TRBV20-1 to TRBJ2-7; 8 nucleotides match TRBD2. The junction had 10 bases not matched to a gene; V was cut back by 4 bases and J by 2 bases. The CDR3 contains 15 residues. Germline V gene sequence: CDR1 DFQATT, CDR2 SNEGSKA (reference sequence).

This clonotype was seen only a few times. This chain links TRBV18 with TRBJ1-1; perhaps TRBD1 as D (5 bases). The CDR3 contains 15 residues. V lost 1 base, J lost 1 base, and 10 bases lay in between. Germline assignment: CDR1 KGHSH and CDR2 LQKENI. DNA for the CDR3: TGTGCCAGCTCACCACTAGGGGACTCGAACACTGAAGCTTTCTTT. This codes for CASSPLGDSNTEAFF. Combining the CDR3 with reference TRBV18 and TRBJ1-1 gives the whole variable domain NAGVMQNPRHLVRRRGQEARLRCSPMKGHSHVYWYRQLPEEGLKFMVYLQKENIIDESGMPKERFSAEFPKEGPSILRIQQVVRGDSAAYFCASSPLGDSNTEAFFGQGTRLTVV.

A few counts support this clonotype. The CDR3 here is CASSVVGGTIYNEQFF. DNA for the CDR3: TGTGCCAGCAGCGTAGTCGGCGGGACCATATACAATGAGCAGTTCTTC. The chain combines TRBV9 with TRBJ2-1; tentatively, D is TRBD2 (6 bases). The CDR3 length is 16 residues. Germline V lookup: CDR1 SGDLS, CDR2 YYNGEE. V was cut by 0 bases and J by 4 bases, with 14 bases left in between.

There are a few counts of this clonotype. The J gene is TRBJ1-1, the V gene TRBV12-3 or TRBV12-4; D not certain. V shed 5 bases and J shed 1 base, with 8 bases lying between them. The CDR3 length is 13 residues. The CDR3 reads CASSVRQNTEAFF. The DNA of the CDR3 is TGTGCCAGCAGTGTACGACAGAACACTGAAGCTTTCTTT.

The rearrangement links TRBV7-9 to TRBJ1-2; TRBD1 is a possible D gene (5 bases). This CDR3 spans 13 amino acids. V was cut by 7 bases and J by 6 bases, with 15 bases left in between. Germline V CDR1 and CDR2: SEHNR, FQNEAQ (reference sequence). CDR3 DNA: TGTGCCAGCACCCCGCTTGGGGGAAATGGCTACACCTTC. Translation gives CASTPLGGNGYTF.

The V and J genes are TRBV5-1 and TRBJ1-4; the match to TRBD1 covers 7 bases. Germline V CDR1 and CDR2: SGHRS, YFSETQ. There are 15 residues in the CDR3. Trimming removed 4 bases from V and 3 bases from J; junction bases left unmatched: 6. The CDR3 loop reads CASSTTGQANEKLFF. As DNA, the CDR3 is TGCGCCAGCAGCACCACAGGACAGGCTAATGAAAAACTGTTTTTT.

This clonotype was seen more than once but under ten times. The chain links TRBV27 to TRBJ2-5; D unclear. This CDR3 is 11 amino acids long. V lost 8 bases and J 7 bases, leaving 11 bases between the germline ends. The V gene's germline CDR1 is MNHEY and CDR2 SMNVEV (reference sequence). The CDR3 region is CASGESGTQYF. DNA for the CDR3: TGTGCCAGCGGGGAATCGGGGACCCAGTACTTC.

This chain links TRBV28 with TRBJ1-2; 7 nucleotides line up with TRBD1. With V trimmed by 5 bases and J by 4 bases, 4 bases remained unmatched. The CDR3 covers 13 residues. The germline gives CDR1 MDHEN, CDR2 SYDVKM. CDR3 loop: CASSVGGIYGYTF. For the CDR3, the DNA is TGTGCCAGCAGTGTAGGGGGCATCTATGGCTACACCTTC.

The rearrangement links TRBV11-2 to TRBJ2-5; D is possibly TRBD2 (5 bases). Trimming took off 5 bases at V and 11 bases at J, with 18 bases between the two ends. The length of the CDR3 is 13 residues. Germline lookup yields CDR1 SGHAT and CDR2 FQNNGV. The CDR3: CASSQDRLLGQYF. CDR3 sequence (DNA): TGTGCCAGCAGCCAAGACCGTTTACTAGGGCAGTACTTC.

This clonotype has only a few counts. The chain carries TRBV29-1 and TRBJ1-2; possibly TRBD1 for D (5 bases). This CDR3 region has 14 residues. The V end lost 1 base, the J end lost 4 bases, and 13 bases lay between the germline ends. Looked up from germline, CDR1 is SQVTM and CDR2 is ANQGSEA. The CDR3 nucleotides read TGCAGCGTTGAAGCGGGAGGGGTTGGCTATGGCTACACCTTC. As protein: CSVEAGGVGYGYTF.

This clonotype was observed once. This may arise from a read error, as a much more abundant clone is one base away. The V and J genes are TRBV14 and TRBJ2-3, with D hard to call. Germline V gene data show CDR1 as SGHDN and CDR2 as FVKESK. This CDR3 contains 17 residues. CDR3 sequence reads: CASSQDPMGSRLDTRYF. The CDR3 nucleotides read TGTGCCAGCAGCCAAGACCCGATGGGCAGTCGGCTCGATACGCGGTATTTT.

V and J are TRBV2 and TRBJ2-3, with 7 positions matching TRBD2. The CDR3 sequence is 14 residues long. Unmatched junction bases numbered 9, after V lost 8 bases and J lost 4 bases. CDR1 and CDR2 (germline): SNHLY, FYNNEI. For the CDR3, the DNA is TGTGCCAGCGAGGGCGGGAGATTTCCAGATACGCAGTATTTT. Translated, it gives CASEGGRFPDTQYF.

The chain uses TRBV30 and TRBJ2-4; D might be TRBD1 (5 bases). The J call is in doubt because the DNA end fits TRBJ2-7 better. This CDR3 is built from 14 residues. Germline V gene data show CDR1 as GTSNPN and CDR2 as SVGIG (reference sequence). CDR3 in amino acids: CAWSLTQEWNEQYF. The CDR3 DNA reads TGTGCCTGGAGTCTCACACAGGAGTGGAACGAGCAGTACTTC.

This clonotype was detected only a few times. The genes are TRBV6-9 and TRBJ1-2; D is possibly TRBD1 (5 bases). The CDR3 totals 11 residues. With 8 bases removed from V and 7 bases from J, the gap between germline ends came to 11 bases. Germline V CDR1 and CDR2: MNHGY, SVAAGI. CDR3 DNA sequence: TGTGCCAGCCGCCCGGGACTTGGCTACACCTTC. The encoded protein is CASRPGLGYTF.

This clonotype was observed a handful of times. The chain uses TRBV3-1 and TRBJ2-5; 9 nucleotides agree with TRBD1. Germline values: CDR1 LGHDT, CDR2 YNNKEL (reference sequence). This CDR3 has 16 amino acids. The ends lost 3 bases at V and 5 bases at J; junction bases unmatched: 10. CDR3 sequence: CASSQRPGQGSETQYF. CDR3 sequence (DNA): TGTGCCAGCAGCCAGAGACCGGGACAGGGATCCGAGACCCAGTACTTC.

This chain uses TRBV7-2 with TRBJ2-7; weak D call: TRBD2 (6 bases). This CDR3 contains 13 residues. Per germline, CDR1 SGHTA and CDR2 FQGNSA. Trimming took off 7 bases at V and 5 bases at J, with 15 bases between the two ends. For the CDR3, the DNA is TGTGCCAGCAAGGACGGGACTTCCGACGAGCAGTACTTC. Encoded protein: CASKDGTSDEQYF.

This rearrangement joins TRBV7-9 to TRBJ1-2, with D perhaps TRBD1 (6 bases). The ends were cut back, 1 base at V and 1 base at J, with 10 bases in the middle. The CDR3 covers 15 residues. Germline V gene data show CDR1 as SEHNR and CDR2 as FQNEAQ (reference sequence). CDR3 sequence: CASSLEQGLNYGYTF. The DNA for the CDR3 is TGTGCCAGCAGCTTAGAACAGGGACTTAACTATGGCTACACCTTC.

This clonotype showed up just a few times. The gene calls are TRBV20-1 and TRBJ2-1, with TRBD2 matching 7 bases. The V segment lost 5 bases and the J segment 7 bases; nucleotides outside the gene matches: 11. Germline loops: CDR1 DFQATT, CDR2 SNEGSKA (reference sequence). The CDR3 loop spans 14 amino acids. CDR3 protein: CSAGFGGSRNEQFF. CDR3 bases: TGCAGTGCTGGGTTTGGCGGGAGTAGAAATGAGCAGTTCTTC.

The chain links TRBV7-3 to TRBJ2-7; no clear D. This CDR3 has 17 residues. The V gene lost 5 bases and the J gene lost 7 bases, with 27 bases spanning the gap. CDR1 and CDR2 from the germline V gene are SGHTA and FQGTGA. The CDR3 sequence: CASSLAPARYVNNEQYF. The CDR3 DNA reads as TGTGCCAGCAGCCTCGCCCCCGCGCGATACGTAAACAATGAGCAGTACTTC.

The V gene is TRBV2, the J gene TRBJ2-1; a possible D gene is TRBD2 (5 bases). The CDR3 is 15 amino acids. The germline CDR1 and CDR2 sequences are SNHLY and FYNNEI. V was trimmed by 3 bases and J by 4 bases, leaving 13 bases between them. The CDR3 sequence is CASSDPGDTYNEQFF. CDR3 nucleotides: TGTGCCAGCAGTGACCCCGGGGATACTTACAATGAGCAGTTCTTC. The entire variable domain, with the rest obtained from reference TRBV2 and TRBJ2-1, is as follows: EPEVTQTPSHQVTQMGQEVILRCVPISNHLYFYWYRQILGQKVEFLVSFYNNEISEKSEIFDDQFSVERPDGSNFTLKIRSTKLEDSAMYFCASSDPGDTYNEQFFGPGTRLTVL.

This clonotype was recorded a few times. The rearrangement uses TRBV28 and TRBJ2-1; 10 bases fit TRBD2. Germline CDR1 is MDHEN and CDR2 is SYDVKM. Trimming took 5 bases from V and 0 from J; bases not matched to a gene: 7. This CDR3 region has 17 residues. This chain's CDR3 is CASSALAGGHSYNEQFF. CDR3 coding DNA: TGTGCCAGCAGTGCCTTAGCGGGGGGACACTCCTACAATGAGCAGTTCTTC.

The chain carries TRBV14 and TRBJ2-4, with D possibly being TRBD1 or TRBD2 (5 bases each). Per the germline V gene, CDR1 is SGHDN and CDR2 is FVKESK. Trimming left V 4 bases short and J 13 bases short, with 14 bases between. The CDR3 consists of 12 residues. The CDR3 bases are TGTGCCAGCAGCCCTACCCAGGGAGCCCAGTACTTC. Translation gives CASSPTQGAQYF.

The table lists this clonotype with a few counts. The chain joins TRBV5-1 to TRBJ2-2; the D is unclear. The germline V gene encodes CDR1 SGHRS and CDR2 YFSETQ. Trimming cost V 5 bases and J 5 bases, with 10 bases left between them. This CDR3 region has 13 residues. The CDR3 spells CASSLIGTGELFF. The CDR3 DNA reads TGCGCCAGCAGTCTCATAGGGACCGGGGAGCTGTTTTTT.

This clonotype was detected a few times. The genes are TRBV2 and TRBJ2-1, with 10 bases lining up with TRBD1. Germline V lookup: CDR1 SNHLY, CDR2 FYNNEI. The length of the CDR3 is 13 residues. Trimming at V came to 6 bases and at J to 8 bases, leaving 4 bases not matched to a gene. The CDR3 loop is CASRGTGEDEQFF. The CDR3 DNA is TGTGCCAGCAGGGGGACAGGGGAGGATGAGCAGTTCTTC.

This clonotype was seen a handful of times. The chain combines TRBV7-2 with TRBJ2-1; perhaps TRBD2 as D (7 bases). Germline CDR1 is SGHTA and CDR2 is FQGNSA. The CDR3 totals 18 residues. V was trimmed by 5 bases and J by 4 bases, leaving 24 bases between them. CDR3 bases: TGTGCCAGCAGCGCACTCCTGGGGGGGGCTGGGTATTACAATGAGCAGTTCTTC. This encodes CASSALLGGAGYYNEQFF. The variable domain in full, with the rest retrieved from reference TRBV7-2 and TRBJ2-1, is GAGVSQSPSNKVTEKGKDVELRCDPISGHTALYWYRQSLGQGLEFLIYFQGNSAPDKSGLPSDRFSAERTGGSVSTLTIQRTQQEDSAVYLCASSALLGGAGYYNEQFFGPGTRLTVL.

CDR3 residues: CASSIEGTISDTQYF. The CDR3 DNA sequence: TGTGCCAGTAGTATAGAGGGGACAATATCAGATACGCAGTATTTT. This chain links TRBV19 with TRBJ2-3, with a tentative D call TRBD1 (6 bases). Trimming cost V 0 bases and J 4 bases, with 11 bases left between them. The CDR3 covers 15 residues. The germline V gene encodes CDR1 LNHDA and CDR2 SQIVND (reference sequence).